Each of the 31 T cell receptor beta chains below was sequenced from the same sample in a study of response to subunit inactivated influenza vaccine. In TCRdb, the RT-PCR reads were re-called with MiXCR into one record per CDR3 protein. Of around 520,000 distinct CDR3 sequences in the sample, 25% were seen once. Source: CD4+ T cells sorted from PBMCs, taken 5 to 6 days after vaccination. The receptors originated from a man aged 45-65 years who received an inactivated influenza vaccine.

The chain combines TRBV28 with TRBJ2-7, with TRBD2 identical over 8 bases. The CDR3 totals 15 residues. The V and J ends lost 7 bases and 2 bases, in that order; junction bases with no gene match: 10. The germline V gene encodes CDR1 MDHEN and CDR2 SYDVKM. The CDR3 spells CASIASGGVTYEQYF. CDR3 nucleotides: TGTGCCAGCATCGCGAGCGGGGGCGTTACCTACGAGCAGTACTTC. Looking up the rest from reference TRBV28 and TRBJ2-7 gives the full variable domain: DVKVTQSSRYLVKRTGEKVFLECVQDMDHENMFWYRQDPGLGLRLIYFSYDVKMKEKGDIPEGYSVSREKKERFSLILESASTNQTSMYLCASIASGGVTYEQYFGPGTRLTVT.

This clonotype was counted a few times. The V gene is TRBV7-2, the J gene TRBJ2-1; 14 nucleotides agree with TRBD2. The germline gives CDR1 SGHTA, CDR2 FQGNSA. The CDR3 spans 15 residues. V lost 4 bases and J lost 9; bases outside the gene matches: 5. CDR3 loop: CASSSTSGGAGEQFF. The CDR3 nucleotides read TGTGCCAGCAGCTCGACTAGCGGGGGGGCCGGTGAGCAGTTCTTC.

The genes are TRBV10-1 and TRBJ1-1; 7 positions agree with TRBD1. CDR1 and CDR2 (germline): WNHNN, SYGVQD (reference sequence). The CDR3 consists of 14 residues. V trimming: 5 bases; J trimming: 5 bases; junction bases outside the gene matches: 8. The CDR3 coding sequence is TGCGCCAGCAGTCTTGGGACAGTGGTAACTGAAGCTTTCTTT. The encoded protein is CASSLGTVVTEAFF.

This chain connects TRBV6-5 to TRBJ2-1; D is unresolved. Per germline, CDR1 MNHEY and CDR2 SVGAGI. This CDR3 is built from 17 residues. V gave up 3 bases and J gave up 0 bases, with 15 bases separating them. CDR3 coding DNA: TGTGCCAGCAGTTATCGCCTTGACAAGAGCTCCTACAATGAGCAGTTCTTC. As protein: CASSYRLDKSSYNEQFF.

Only one count was recorded for this clonotype. The chain couples TRBV28 to TRBJ2-3, with D perhaps TRBD2 (5 bases). Germline lookup yields CDR1 MDHEN and CDR2 SYDVKM. The CDR3 length is 15 residues. Trimming removed 3 bases from V and 1 base from J, with 11 bases in between. In DNA form, the CDR3 reads TGTGCCAGCAGTTTGAGGCCTAGCCGCACAGATACGCAGTATTTT. This sequence encodes CASSLRPSRTDTQYF.

This clonotype was detected many times. This chain uses TRBV9 with TRBJ2-7; D is ambiguous. There are 14 residues in the CDR3. Looked up from germline, CDR1 is SGDLS and CDR2 is YYNGEE. V was clipped by 3 bases and J by 6 bases, with 16 bases between them. The CDR3 reads CASSADLGLSEQYF. Here the CDR3 DNA reads TGTGCCAGCAGCGCCGACCTGGGATTGAGCGAGCAGTACTTC.

This clonotype turned up a few times. The chain links TRBV4-3 to TRBJ1-2, with TRBD1 as a possible D gene (6 bases). This CDR3 is built from 15 residues. The V end lost 0 bases, the J end lost 1 base, and 9 bases lay between the germline ends. Germline CDR1 is LGHNA and CDR2 is YSLEER. CDR3 sequence reads: CASSQDHRDNYGYTF. In nucleotides, the CDR3 is TGCGCCAGCAGCCAAGATCACAGGGATAACTATGGCTACACCTTC.

The rearrangement uses TRBV7-9 and TRBJ2-3; the match to TRBD2 covers 7 bases. CDR3 length: 15 residues. Germline CDR1 is SEHNR and CDR2 is FQNEAQ (reference sequence). J gave up 7 bases and V 5 bases, and 12 bases lay outside the gene matches. The CDR3 is CASSQSGLPVNTQYF. The DNA of the CDR3 is TGTGCCAGCAGCCAGTCGGGACTACCGGTGAATACGCAGTATTTT.

This chain uses TRBV7-9 with TRBJ2-1; tentatively, D is TRBD1 (7 bases). Trimming pared 4 bases from V and 4 bases from J, leaving 17 bases between. The V gene's germline CDR1 is SEHNR and CDR2 FQNEAQ (reference sequence). The CDR3 loop spans 16 amino acids. CDR3 sequence reads: CASSSRGVVEYNEQFF. The CDR3 DNA sequence: TGTGCCAGCAGCTCCAGGGGGGTAGTGGAGTACAATGAGCAGTTCTTC.

This clonotype was seen more than once but under ten times. V gene TRBV6-2 or TRBV6-3 combines with J gene TRBJ1-2; TRBD1 matches at 8 bases. V trimming: 5 bases; J trimming: 8 bases; junction bases outside the gene matches: 13. Looked up from germline, CDR1 is MNHEY and CDR2 is SVGEGT. The CDR3 length is 15 residues. This chain's CDR3 is CASSNGQGWIGGYTF. The CDR3 DNA is TGTGCCAGCAGTAACGGACAGGGTTGGATTGGCGGCTACACCTTC.

The chain is built from TRBV28 and TRBJ1-2; D not resolved. Germline V CDR1 and CDR2: MDHEN, SYDVKM. The CDR3 runs to 12 residues. V was cut by 6 bases and J by 5 bases, with 10 bases left in between. CDR3 DNA: TGTGCCAGCAGCCCGCCGGTGTATGGCTACACCTTC. This codes for CASSPPVYGYTF.

This chain uses TRBV5-1 with TRBJ2-7; D call uncertain. Trimming removed 4 bases from V and 4 bases from J, with 12 bases in between. Germline V gene data show CDR1 as SGHRS and CDR2 as YFSETQ. This CDR3 region has 13 residues. The CDR3 is CASSIEYPYEQYF. DNA for the CDR3: TGCGCCAGCAGCATTGAATATCCTTACGAGCAGTACTTC.

This clonotype appeared a few times. The CDR3 nucleotides are TGTGCCAGCTCGTCCTCGGGGGCGGCCAGTTGGACCCAGTACTTC. This sequence encodes CASSSSGAASWTQYF. The chain couples TRBV27 to TRBJ2-5; possibly TRBD1 or TRBD2 for D (6 bases each). CDR3 length: 15 residues. V was shortened by 8 bases and J by 7 bases, with 23 bases between the two germline ends. Germline V gene sequence: CDR1 MNHEY, CDR2 SMNVEV (reference sequence).

The V call is TRBV7-2, the J call TRBJ2-7, with TRBD2 matching 10 bases. CDR1 is SGHTA and CDR2 is FQGNSA in the germline V gene. The CDR3 has 16 amino acids. V shed 3 bases and J 1 base; nucleotides not matched to a gene: 6. DNA of the CDR3: TGTGCCAGCAGCTTCCAGCGGGGGGGCCGTTCCTACGAGCAGTACTTC. It is translated as CASSFQRGGRSYEQYF.

The V gene is TRBV4-1, the J gene TRBJ1-2, with TRBD1 matching 7 bases. The J segment lost 3 bases and the V segment lost 3 bases, leaving 7 bases of the junction unmatched. CDR3 size: 15 residues. Germline CDR1 is MGHRA and CDR2 is YSYEKL. The CDR3 DNA sequence: TGCGCCAGCAGCCACCTGGACAGGTGGGACTATGGCTACACCTTC. Encoded protein: CASSHLDRWDYGYTF.

This clonotype was recorded only once. The chain employs TRBV20-1 and TRBJ2-3, with D possibly matching TRBD2 (6 bases). The CDR3 has 14 residues. Germline V lookup: CDR1 DFQATT, CDR2 SNEGSKA (reference sequence). V was clipped by 5 bases and J by 0 bases, with 12 bases between them. The DNA for the CDR3 is TGCAGTGCTCCTAGCGCTCCTAGCACAGATACGCAGTATTTT. Its translation is CSAPSAPSTDTQYF.

The sample holds many counts of this clonotype. The V gene is TRBV27, the J gene TRBJ2-3; D tentatively fits TRBD1 or TRBD2 (5 bases each). The ends were cut back, 3 bases at V and 10 bases at J, with 14 bases in the middle. Per the germline V gene, CDR1 is MNHEY and CDR2 is SMNVEV (reference sequence). This CDR3 is built from 13 residues. CDR3 region: CASSFGTARAQYF. The CDR3 DNA reads TGTGCCAGCAGTTTCGGGACGGCGAGGGCGCAGTATTTT.

This clonotype was detected only a few times. This chain joins TRBV29-1 and TRBJ2-5; D gene ambiguous. The germline V gene encodes CDR1 SQVTM and CDR2 ANQGSEA. V was clipped by 7 bases and J by 3 bases, with 12 bases between them. The CDR3 runs 12 residues. In DNA form, the CDR3 reads TGCAGCGCTCAGGTCCCAGAAGAGACCCAGTACTTC. As protein: CSAQVPEETQYF.

The rearrangement joins TRBV6-5 to TRBJ1-2; perhaps TRBD1 as D (5 bases). Germline values: CDR1 MNHEY, CDR2 SVGAGI. The V end lost 2 bases, the J end lost 6 bases, and 19 bases lay between the germline ends. The CDR3 totals 16 residues. CDR3 amino acids: CASSYALGFQGDGYTF. The CDR3 DNA reads as TGTGCCAGCAGTTACGCCCTGGGGTTCCAGGGCGATGGCTACACCTTC.

The chain combines TRBV5-1 with TRBJ2-3; D not certain. There are 14 residues in the CDR3. Germline CDR1 SGHRS, CDR2 YFSETQ. V was trimmed by 0 bases and J by 5 bases, leaving 10 bases between them. This CDR3 is CASSLGSFGDTQYF. CDR3 coding DNA: TGCGCCAGCAGCTTGGGCAGTTTTGGAGATACGCAGTATTTT.

The chain has TRBV28 and TRBJ1-2; 8 nucleotides agree with TRBD1. With V trimmed by 5 bases and J by 4 bases, 9 bases remained unmatched. The germline V gene encodes CDR1 MDHEN and CDR2 SYDVKM. The CDR3 totals 15 residues. In nucleotides, the CDR3 is TGTGCCAGCAGTCCCCGGACAGGGCAGGGCTATGGCTACACCTTC. Protein sequence: CASSPRTGQGYGYTF.

This clonotype was found a few times. V is TRBV5-5 and J is TRBJ2-1, with TRBD2 as a possible D gene (6 bases). Trimming shortened V by 2 bases and J by 2 bases, and 11 bases separated the two germline ends. Per germline, CDR1 SGHKS and CDR2 YYEKEE (reference sequence). The length of the CDR3 is 15 residues. CDR3 sequence reads: CASSFGGITYNEQFF. The CDR3 nucleotides are TGTGCCAGCAGCTTTGGAGGGATTACCTACAATGAGCAGTTCTTC.

For the CDR3, the DNA is TGCGCCAGCAGCTTGGTCGTGGGCAATGAAAAACTGTTTTTT. Translating gives CASSLVVGNEKLFF. The chain employs TRBV5-1 and TRBJ1-4; D unclear. The CDR3 runs 14 residues. Germline lookup yields CDR1 SGHRS and CDR2 YFSETQ. V was cut by 0 bases and J by 5 bases, with 8 bases left in between.

This clonotype has a count of ten or more. The genes are TRBV3-1 and TRBJ2-2; 8 positions agree with TRBD1. The V and J ends lost 4 bases and 5 bases, in that order; junction bases with no gene match: 6. Per the germline V gene, CDR1 is LGHDT and CDR2 is YNNKEL (reference sequence). There are 15 residues in the CDR3. The DNA for the CDR3 is TGTGCCAGCAGCCTGAGACAGGGGTATACCGGGGAGCTGTTTTTT. It translates to CASSLRQGYTGELFF.

The genes are TRBV5-1 and TRBJ2-1; 8 bases match TRBD1. Germline CDR1 reads SGHRS; CDR2 reads YFSETQ. CDR3 size: 13 residues. With V trimmed by 6 bases and J by 6 bases, 5 bases remained unmatched. The CDR3: CASMVTGANEQFF. CDR3 sequence (DNA): TGCGCCAGCATGGTGACAGGGGCCAATGAGCAGTTCTTC. Supplemented by reference TRBV5-1 and TRBJ2-1, the full variable domain reads KAGVTQTPRYLIKTRGQQVTLSCSPISGHRSVSWYQQTPGQGLQFLFEYFSETQRNKGNFPGRFSGRQFSNSRSEMNVSTLELGDSALYLCASMVTGANEQFFGPGTRLTVL.

The rearrangement joins TRBV7-8 to TRBJ1-2, with D hard to call. The length of the CDR3 is 13 residues. The germline gives CDR1 SGHVS, CDR2 FQNEAQ. The V end lost 0 bases, the J end lost 3 bases, and 5 bases lay between the germline ends. The CDR3 loop is CASSLALDYGYTF. Written as DNA, the CDR3 is TGTGCCAGCAGCTTAGCACTCGACTATGGCTACACCTTC.

This clonotype was picked up a small number of times. The chain joins TRBV12-3 or TRBV12-4 to TRBJ2-7; 9 bases are shared with TRBD2. This CDR3 is built from 13 residues. Trimming cost V 3 bases and J 9 bases; bases outside gene matches: 6. The CDR3 bases are TGTGCCAGCAGTTTTTCTAGCGGGGTGGGGCAGTACTTC. Residues: CASSFSSGVGQYF.

This chain connects TRBV7-2 to TRBJ2-3; 8 positions agree with TRBD1. V lost 0 bases to trimming and J lost 9 bases; unmatched junction nucleotides: 8. CDR3 size: 15 residues. Germline values: CDR1 SGHTA, CDR2 FQGNSA. CDR3: CASSLAQGVGSTQYF. In DNA form, the CDR3 reads TGTGCCAGCAGCTTAGCACAGGGGGTTGGATCGACGCAGTATTTT.

The CDR3 reads CSARDWPDYNEQFF. For the CDR3, the DNA is TGCAGTGCTAGAGATTGGCCAGACTACAATGAGCAGTTCTTC. The chain combines TRBV20-1 with TRBJ2-1; D gene unclear. Trimming took 0 bases from V and 3 from J, leaving 9 bases between them. This CDR3 spans 14 amino acids. Germline V gives CDR1 DFQATT, CDR2 SNEGSKA (reference sequence).

CDR3: CASSPAGSNTEAFF. CDR3 coding DNA: TGCGCCAGCAGCCCGGCAGGGTCGAACACTGAAGCTTTCTTT. This chain joins TRBV5-1 and TRBJ1-1, with TRBD1 as a possible D gene (5 bases). Germline CDR1 SGHRS, CDR2 YFSETQ. Trimming pared 4 bases from V and 1 base from J, leaving 11 bases between. CDR3 length equals 14 residues. Looking up the rest from reference TRBV5-1 and TRBJ1-1 gives the full variable domain: KAGVTQTPRYLIKTRGQQVTLSCSPISGHRSVSWYQQTPGQGLQFLFEYFSETQRNKGNFPGRFSGRQFSNSRSEMNVSTLELGDSALYLCASSPAGSNTEAFFGQGTRLTVV.

The chain uses TRBV7-2 and TRBJ2-1; possibly TRBD1 or TRBD2 for D (5 bases each). The CDR3 consists of 12 residues. The ends were cut back, 6 bases at V and 9 bases at J, with 12 bases in the middle. Germline CDR1 reads SGHTA; CDR2 reads FQGNSA. The CDR3 sequence: CASRRGVGEQFF. DNA of the CDR3: TGTGCCAGCAGGAGGGGTGTCGGTGAGCAGTTCTTC.